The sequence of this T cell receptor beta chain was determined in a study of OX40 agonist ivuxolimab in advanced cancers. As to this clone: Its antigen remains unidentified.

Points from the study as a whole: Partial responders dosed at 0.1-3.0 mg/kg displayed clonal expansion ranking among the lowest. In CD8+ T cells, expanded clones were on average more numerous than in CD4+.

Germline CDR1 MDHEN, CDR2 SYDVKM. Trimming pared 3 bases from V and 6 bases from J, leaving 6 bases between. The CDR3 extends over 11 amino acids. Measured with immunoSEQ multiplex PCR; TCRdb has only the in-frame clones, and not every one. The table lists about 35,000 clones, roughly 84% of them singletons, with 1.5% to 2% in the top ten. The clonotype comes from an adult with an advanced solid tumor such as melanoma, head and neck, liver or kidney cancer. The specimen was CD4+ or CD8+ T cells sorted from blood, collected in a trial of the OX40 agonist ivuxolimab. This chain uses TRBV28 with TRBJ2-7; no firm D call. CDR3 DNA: TGTGCCAGCAGTTTGTCAGGCGAGCAGTACTTC. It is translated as CASSLSGEQYF. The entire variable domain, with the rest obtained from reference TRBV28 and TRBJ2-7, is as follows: DVKVTQSSRYLVKRTGEKVFLECVQDMDHENMFWYRQDPGLGLRLIYFSYDVKMKEKGDIPEGYSVSREKKERFSLILESASTNQTSMYLCASSLSGEQYFGPGTRLTVT.